What follows are 4 T cell receptor beta chains derived from one specimen sequenced in a study of T cells in Graves' hyperthyroidism and ophthalmopathy. RNA transcripts were the template for amplifying TCR beta CDR3 regions. During a first-round RT-PCR of the TCR CDR3, the HTBI primer set was used. From the multiplex PCR reads, TCRdb called clonotypes with MiXCR, one entry per CDR3 protein. The sample has about 580,000 distinct CDR3 sequences, under 60% seen once. The sequencing input was peripheral blood or thyroid tissue (not recorded which). The receptors were sampled from a woman aged 18 to 35 with Graves' hyperthyroidism.

This clonotype was counted ten times or more. The gene calls are TRBV7-8 and TRBJ2-7; D may be TRBD1 (5 bases). V lost 2 bases to trimming and J lost 3 bases, with 11 bases between them. Germline CDR1 and CDR2: SGHVS and FQNEAQ. The CDR3 spans 14 residues. The CDR3 region has the DNA TGTGCCAGCAGCTTACCCGTGCAGGGCTACGAGCAGTACTTC. Amino acids: CASSLPVQGYEQYF.

This clonotype has ten or more counts. This rearrangement joins TRBV4-1 to TRBJ2-5; 9 bases match TRBD1. This CDR3 has 14 amino acids. The V segment lost 4 bases and the J segment 4 bases; nucleotides outside the gene matches: 4. CDR1 is MGHRA, CDR2 YSYEKL, per germline. The CDR3 loop reads CASSPPTGGETQYF. In DNA form, the CDR3 reads TGCGCCAGCAGCCCCCCGACAGGGGGAGAGACCCAGTACTTC.

This clonotype was picked up many times. The chain has TRBV10-3 and TRBJ1-1; TRBD1 aligns across 8 bases. The J segment lost 2 bases and the V segment lost 7 bases, leaving 6 bases of the junction unmatched. In germline, CDR1 is ENHRY, CDR2 SYGVKD. The CDR3 length is 14 residues. The DNA for the CDR3 is TGTGCCATCACCCTGGACAGGGCAAACACTGAAGCTTTCTTT. Encoded protein: CAITLDRANTEAFF.

In this sample, this clonotype turned up many times. This rearrangement joins TRBV12-3 or TRBV12-4 to TRBJ2-2; tentative D call: TRBD1 (6 bases). The CDR3 has 15 amino acids. V shed 6 bases and J shed 7 bases, with 18 bases lying between them. CDR3 amino acids: CASSRGQQGDGELFF. CDR3 in DNA: TGTGCCAGCAGCCGAGGACAGCAGGGAGACGGGGAGCTGTTTTTT.